These 11 T cell receptor beta chains originate from one sample sequenced in a study of naive and memory T cell subsets. These receptors are not linked to any known antigen. Broader study findings: Especially in CD8 cells, naive repertoires contained a few larger clonotypes, possibly CD45RA-re-expressing memory cells.

Two oligonucleotides, mixed equimolar, formed the beta constant-region primer covering TRBC1 and TRBC2. Ligated cDNA was amplified by four rounds of PCR with nested alpha and beta constant-region primers and SP2. TCRdb passed the UMI-ligation and nested PCR reads through MiXCR, listing each CDR3 protein once. The sample shows about 90,000 distinct CDR3 sequences, roughly 10% of them seen only once. The sample comprised naive CD4+ T cells from blood. These TCRs come from a human donor in good health.

This rearrangement joins TRBV5-1 to TRBJ2-2, with TRBD2 matching 9 bases. Losses at the gene ends were 1 base for V and 5 bases for J; bases not matched to a gene: 3. Germline V gene lookup returns CDR1 SGHRS and CDR2 YFSETQ. CDR3 length equals 15 residues. The CDR3 DNA reads TGCGCCAGCAGCTTGCCTAGCGGGGTTACCGGGGAGCTGTTTTTT. This translates into CASSLPSGVTGELFF.

In this sample, this clonotype turned up a few times. The chain links TRBV30 to TRBJ1-1; tentative D call: TRBD1 (5 bases). This CDR3 is built from 12 residues. V was pared by 4 bases and J by 8 bases, with 14 bases between. Germline V gives CDR1 GTSNPN, CDR2 SVGIG (reference sequence). The CDR3 protein is CAWTTGGSEAFF. The CDR3 DNA sequence: TGTGCCTGGACCACGGGGGGGTCCGAAGCTTTCTTT.

The chain employs TRBV12-3 or TRBV12-4 and TRBJ2-1; TRBD1 is a possible D gene (6 bases). V lost 5 bases to trimming and J lost 7 bases, with 15 bases between them. The CDR3 length is 14 residues. The CDR3 DNA reads TGTGCCAGCAGTCTCGCCGGGACACCAAATGAGCAGTTCTTC. Translating it yields CASSLAGTPNEQFF.

This clonotype was recorded many times. The chain recombines TRBV12-3 or TRBV12-4 with TRBJ2-3; 7 nucleotides agree with TRBD2. The ends lost 6 bases at V and 5 bases at J; junction bases unmatched: 11. This CDR3 is 15 amino acids long. The CDR3 loop is CASRRLAGVGDTQYF. The DNA of the CDR3 is TGTGCCAGCAGGCGGCTTGCGGGGGTTGGAGATACGCAGTATTTT.

This clonotype showed up just a few times. The chain combines TRBV29-1 with TRBJ2-1, with D possibly being TRBD1 (6 bases). The germline CDR1 and CDR2 sequences are SQVTM and ANQGSEA. With 4 bases removed from V and 4 bases from J, the gap between germline ends came to 17 bases. The CDR3 has 15 residues. The CDR3 region is CSVGFPGVMYNEQFF. The CDR3 nucleotides are TGCAGCGTTGGGTTCCCAGGGGTAATGTACAATGAGCAGTTCTTC.

The rearrangement links TRBV15 to TRBJ2-7, with 7 nucleotides matching TRBD1. This CDR3 spans 14 amino acids. J gave up 4 bases and V 3 bases, and 6 bases lay outside the gene matches. Looked up from germline, CDR1 is LNHNV and CDR2 is YYDKDF (reference sequence). The CDR3 here is CATSRNRGSYEQYF. In DNA form, the CDR3 reads TGTGCCACCAGCAGGAACAGGGGCTCATACGAGCAGTACTTC.

J is TRBJ1-5 and V is TRBV12-3 or TRBV12-4; D possibly corresponds to TRBD1 (6 bases). V lost 0 bases, J lost 1 base, and 10 bases lay in between. The CDR3 length is 16 residues. The CDR3 DNA reads as TGTGCCAGCAGTTTAGCGGGGGCTAGAAGCAATCAGCCCCAGCATTTT. It translates to CASSLAGARSNQPQHF.

This sequence joins TRBV6-5 and TRBJ2-1; no reliable D call. Germline loops: CDR1 MNHEY, CDR2 SVGAGI. The CDR3 spans 12 residues. Deletions cut 6 bases from V and 4 bases from J, with 7 bases between. The DNA for the CDR3 is TGTGCCAGCAGCTCCAGATACAATGAGCAGTTCTTC. This gives the protein CASSSRYNEQFF.

This chain links TRBV6-6 with TRBJ1-5; D is perhaps TRBD1 (6 bases). The CDR3 loop spans 16 amino acids. Germline V gene data show CDR1 as MNHNY and CDR2 as SVGAGI (reference sequence). V shed 5 bases and J shed 6 bases, with 20 bases lying between them. The CDR3 DNA is TGTGCCAGCAGTCCCATGGGGGCTCCAAGTGGTCAGCCCCAGCATTTT. Translation gives CASSPMGAPSGQPQHF.

The gene calls are TRBV15 and TRBJ1-1, with D uncertain. Germline V gene sequence: CDR1 LNHNV, CDR2 YYDKDF (reference sequence). The CDR3 is 17 residues long. V shed 4 bases and J shed 5 bases, with 23 bases lying between them. CDR3: CATSKALNSPRDTEAFF. The CDR3 DNA reads as TGTGCCACCAGCAAGGCCCTCAACAGCCCTCGCGATACTGAAGCTTTCTTT.

The genes are TRBV29-1 and TRBJ2-5; possibly TRBD1 for D (6 bases). V was trimmed by 7 bases and J by 4 bases, leaving 19 bases between them. This CDR3 is 14 amino acids long. Germline loops: CDR1 SQVTM, CDR2 ANQGSEA. The DNA of the CDR3 is TGCAGCGCTCCAACCACGGGACACCTAGAGACCCAGTACTTC. Translating it yields CSAPTTGHLETQYF.